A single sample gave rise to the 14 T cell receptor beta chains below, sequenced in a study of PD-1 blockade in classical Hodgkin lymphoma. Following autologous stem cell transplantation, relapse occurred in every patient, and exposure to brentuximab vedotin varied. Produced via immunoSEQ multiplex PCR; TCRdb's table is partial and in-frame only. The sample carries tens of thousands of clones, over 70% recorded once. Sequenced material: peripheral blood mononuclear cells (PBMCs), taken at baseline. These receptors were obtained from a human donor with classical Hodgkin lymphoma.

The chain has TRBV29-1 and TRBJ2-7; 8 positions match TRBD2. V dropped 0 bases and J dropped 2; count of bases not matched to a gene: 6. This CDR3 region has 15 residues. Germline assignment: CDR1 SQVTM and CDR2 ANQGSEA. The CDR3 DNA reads TGCAGCGTTGAAGAGGCGGGGGGCCCAACCTACGAGCAGTACTTC. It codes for CSVEEAGGPTYEQYF.

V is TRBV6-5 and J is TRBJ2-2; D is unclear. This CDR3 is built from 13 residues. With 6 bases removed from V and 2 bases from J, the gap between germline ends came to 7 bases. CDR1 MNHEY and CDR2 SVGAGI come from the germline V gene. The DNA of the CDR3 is TGTGCCAGCAGGGACCAAAACACCGGGGAGCTGTTTTTT. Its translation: CASRDQNTGELFF.

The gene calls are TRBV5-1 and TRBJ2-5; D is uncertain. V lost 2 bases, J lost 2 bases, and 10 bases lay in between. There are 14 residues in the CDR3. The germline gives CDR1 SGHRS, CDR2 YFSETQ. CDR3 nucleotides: TGCGCCAGCAGCTTTACCGGACCACAAGAGACCCAGTACTTC. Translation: CASSFTGPQETQYF.

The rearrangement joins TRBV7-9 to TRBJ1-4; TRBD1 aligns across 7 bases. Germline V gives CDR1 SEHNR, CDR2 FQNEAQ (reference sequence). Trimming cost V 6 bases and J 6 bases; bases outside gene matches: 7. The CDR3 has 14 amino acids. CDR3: CASRGRGLHEKLFF. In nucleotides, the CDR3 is TGTGCCAGCAGGGGAAGGGGGCTCCATGAAAAACTGTTTTTT.

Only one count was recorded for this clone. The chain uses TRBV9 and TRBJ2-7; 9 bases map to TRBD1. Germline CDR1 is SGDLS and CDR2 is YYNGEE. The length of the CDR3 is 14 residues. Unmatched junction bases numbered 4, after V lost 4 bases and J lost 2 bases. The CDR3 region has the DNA TGTGCCAGCAGCCCCCGACAGGGGGCCTACGAGCAGTACTTC. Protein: CASSPRQGAYEQYF.

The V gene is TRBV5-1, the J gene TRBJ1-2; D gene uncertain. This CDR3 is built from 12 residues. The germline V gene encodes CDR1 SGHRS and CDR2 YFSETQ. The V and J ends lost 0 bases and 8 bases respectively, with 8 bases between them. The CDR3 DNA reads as TGCGCCAGCAGCTTGGTCTTCGGGGGCTACACCTTC. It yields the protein CASSLVFGGYTF.

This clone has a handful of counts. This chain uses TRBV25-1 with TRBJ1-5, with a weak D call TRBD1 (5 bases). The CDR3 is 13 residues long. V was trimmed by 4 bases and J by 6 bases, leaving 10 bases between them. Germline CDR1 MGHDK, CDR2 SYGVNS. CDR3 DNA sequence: TGTGCCAGCAGTGCAGGGAATGCTCAGCCCCAGCATTTT. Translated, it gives CASSAGNAQPQHF.

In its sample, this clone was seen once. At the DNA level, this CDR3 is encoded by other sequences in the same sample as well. CDR3 loop: CASSLAADRTDTQYF. The DNA for the CDR3 is TGCGCCAGCAGCTTGGCGGCGGACCGCACAGATACGCAGTATTTT. This rearrangement joins TRBV5-1 to TRBJ2-3; D is undetermined. Germline V CDR1 and CDR2: SGHRS, YFSETQ. The germline V and J ends were trimmed by 0 bases and 1 base, with 9 bases remaining between them. The CDR3 runs to 15 residues.

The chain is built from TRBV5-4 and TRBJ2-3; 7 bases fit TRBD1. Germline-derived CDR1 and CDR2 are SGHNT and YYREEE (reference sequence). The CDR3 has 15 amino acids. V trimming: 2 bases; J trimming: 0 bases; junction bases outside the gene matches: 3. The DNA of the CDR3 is TGTGCCAGCAGCTTCGACAGGGTTAGCACAGATACGCAGTATTTT. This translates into CASSFDRVSTDTQYF.

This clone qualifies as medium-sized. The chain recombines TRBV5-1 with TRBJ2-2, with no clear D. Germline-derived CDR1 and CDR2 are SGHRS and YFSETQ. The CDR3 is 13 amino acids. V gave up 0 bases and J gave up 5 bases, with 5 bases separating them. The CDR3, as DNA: TGCGCCAGCAGCTTGGAGCTGACCGGGGAGCTGTTTTTT. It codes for CASSLELTGELFF. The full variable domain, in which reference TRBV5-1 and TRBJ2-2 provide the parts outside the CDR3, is KAGVTQTPRYLIKTRGQQVTLSCSPISGHRSVSWYQQTPGQGLQFLFEYFSETQRNKGNFPGRFSGRQFSNSRSEMNVSTLELGDSALYLCASSLELTGELFFGEGSRLTVL.

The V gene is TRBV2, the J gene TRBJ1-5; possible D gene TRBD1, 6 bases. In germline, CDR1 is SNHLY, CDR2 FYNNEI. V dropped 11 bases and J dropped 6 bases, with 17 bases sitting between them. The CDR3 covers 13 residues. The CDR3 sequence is CASTTGLSQPQHF. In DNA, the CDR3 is TGTGCCTCCACTACAGGGCTGTCTCAGCCCCAGCATTTT.

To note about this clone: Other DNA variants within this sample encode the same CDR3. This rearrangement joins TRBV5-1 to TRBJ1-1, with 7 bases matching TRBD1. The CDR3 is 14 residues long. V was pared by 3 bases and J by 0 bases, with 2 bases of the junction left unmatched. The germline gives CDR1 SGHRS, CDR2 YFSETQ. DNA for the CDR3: TGCGCCAGCAGCTCGGGACAGTTGAACACTGAAGCTTTCTTT. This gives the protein CASSSGQLNTEAFF. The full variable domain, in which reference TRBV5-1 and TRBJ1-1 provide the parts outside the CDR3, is KAGVTQTPRYLIKTRGQQVTLSCSPISGHRSVSWYQQTPGQGLQFLFEYFSETQRNKGNFPGRFSGRQFSNSRSEMNVSTLELGDSALYLCASSSGQLNTEAFFGQGTRLTVV.

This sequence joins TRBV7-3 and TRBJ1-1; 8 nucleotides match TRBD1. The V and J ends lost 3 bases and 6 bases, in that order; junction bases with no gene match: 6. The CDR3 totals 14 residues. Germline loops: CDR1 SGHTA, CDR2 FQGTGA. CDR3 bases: TGTGCCAGCAGCTTGATGGCAGGGGGCGCTGAAGCTTTCTTT. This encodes CASSLMAGGAEAFF.

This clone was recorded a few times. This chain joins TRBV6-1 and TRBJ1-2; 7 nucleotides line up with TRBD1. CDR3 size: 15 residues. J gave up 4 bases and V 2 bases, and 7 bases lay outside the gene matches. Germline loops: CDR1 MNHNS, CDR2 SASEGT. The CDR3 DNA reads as TGTGCCAGCAGTGAACTTGGGACAGCCTCCTATGGCTACACCTTC. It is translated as CASSELGTASYGYTF.